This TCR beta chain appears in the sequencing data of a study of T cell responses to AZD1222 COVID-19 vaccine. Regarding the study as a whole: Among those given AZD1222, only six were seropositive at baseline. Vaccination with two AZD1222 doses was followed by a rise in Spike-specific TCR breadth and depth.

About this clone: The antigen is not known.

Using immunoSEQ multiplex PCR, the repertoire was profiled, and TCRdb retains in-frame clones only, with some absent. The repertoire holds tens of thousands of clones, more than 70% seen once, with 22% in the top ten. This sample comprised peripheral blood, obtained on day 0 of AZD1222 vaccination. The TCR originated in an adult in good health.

This CDR3 reads CASSPLEGATYGYTF. As DNA, the CDR3 is TGTGCCAGCAGCCCGTTAGAGGGGGCGACCTATGGCTACACCTTC. The J gene is TRBJ1-2, the V gene TRBV6-2 or TRBV6-3; 7 bases map to TRBD1. Germline assignment: CDR1 MNHEY and CDR2 SVGEGT. The V gene end was trimmed by 6 bases and the J gene end by 4 bases; junction bases not matched to a gene: 11. CDR3 size: 15 residues.